This T cell receptor beta chain was recovered during a study of T-cell reconstitution after alpha-beta-depleted transplantation in children. Details on this clonotype: Its antigen is as yet unknown.

General study points: About two months after transplant, alpha-beta T cells reportedly came from several hundred expanded graft clones. Once a year had passed after transplant, T-cell counts and diversity came mostly from newly produced T cells. Some patients owed their high day-60 TCRbeta diversity to surviving recipient T cells and thymic progenitors.

The germline gives CDR1 SGHTA, CDR2 FQGTGA. V lost 4 bases, J lost 6 bases, and 19 bases lay in between. CDR3 length: 15 residues. A TCRbeta library incorporating unique molecular identifiers was prepared. TCRdb analysed the PCR reads with MiXCR anew, one entry per CDR3 protein. The sample consists of about 830,000 distinct CDR3 sequences, under 20% of them appearing once. The gene calls are TRBV7-3 and TRBJ2-7; D call uncertain. This sequence was found in a male patient under 18 who had a stem cell transplant for acute lymphoblastic leukemia, so the T cells may come from the graft donor. Material: PBMCs, mostly from graft donor cells, obtained 360 days after TCRalphabeta/CD19-depleted stem cell transplant. CDR3 sequence reads: CASSSEPTNPSEQYF. CDR3 DNA sequence: TGTGCCAGCAGCTCCGAGCCGACCAACCCCTCCGAGCAGTACTTC.